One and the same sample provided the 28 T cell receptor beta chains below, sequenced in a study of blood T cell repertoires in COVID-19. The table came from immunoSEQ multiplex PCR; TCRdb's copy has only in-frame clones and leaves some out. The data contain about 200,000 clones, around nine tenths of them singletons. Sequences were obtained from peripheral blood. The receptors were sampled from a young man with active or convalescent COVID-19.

CDR3 coding DNA: TGTGCCAGCAGTCAACGGACAATACGCACAGATACGCAGTATTTT. It specifies CASSQRTIRTDTQYF. The chain carries TRBV6-6 and TRBJ2-3, with D perhaps matching TRBD1 (5 bases). In germline, CDR1 is MNHNY, CDR2 SVGAGI (reference sequence). This CDR3 is built from 15 residues. V lost 5 bases and J lost 1, with 13 bases in between.

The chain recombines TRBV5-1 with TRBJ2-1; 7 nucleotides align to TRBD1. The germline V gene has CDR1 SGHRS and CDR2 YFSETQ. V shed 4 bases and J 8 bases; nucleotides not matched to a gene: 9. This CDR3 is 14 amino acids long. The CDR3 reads CASSPQTGTDEQFF. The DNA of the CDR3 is TGCGCCAGCAGCCCTCAGACAGGGACCGATGAGCAGTTCTTC.

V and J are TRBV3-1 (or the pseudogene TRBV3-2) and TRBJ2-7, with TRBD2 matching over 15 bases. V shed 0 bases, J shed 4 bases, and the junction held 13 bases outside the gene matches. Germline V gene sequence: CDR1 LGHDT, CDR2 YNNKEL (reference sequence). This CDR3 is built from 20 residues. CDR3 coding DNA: TGTGCCAGCAGCCAAGATCCCTTAGGACTAGCGGGGGGGCCGGCTTACGAGCAGTACTTC. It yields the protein CASSQDPLGLAGGPAYEQYF.

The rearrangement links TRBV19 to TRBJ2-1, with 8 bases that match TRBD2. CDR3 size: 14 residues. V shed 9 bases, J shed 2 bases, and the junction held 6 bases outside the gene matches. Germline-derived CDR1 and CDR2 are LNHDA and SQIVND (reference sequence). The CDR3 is CASRAGAAYNEQFF. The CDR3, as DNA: TGTGCCAGCCGAGCGGGAGCGGCCTACAATGAGCAGTTCTTC.

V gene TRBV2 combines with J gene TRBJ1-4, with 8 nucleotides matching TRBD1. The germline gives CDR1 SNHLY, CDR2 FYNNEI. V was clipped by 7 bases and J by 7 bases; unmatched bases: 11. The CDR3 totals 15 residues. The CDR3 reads CASTKNGQGGEKLFF. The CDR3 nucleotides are TGTGCCAGCACCAAAAATGGACAGGGCGGTGAAAAACTGTTTTTT. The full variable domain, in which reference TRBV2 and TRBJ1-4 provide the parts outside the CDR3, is EPEVTQTPSHQVTQMGQEVILRCVPISNHLYFYWYRQILGQKVEFLVSFYNNEISEKSEIFDDQFSVERPDGSNFTLKIRSTKLEDSAMYFCASTKNGQGGEKLFFGSGTQLSVL.

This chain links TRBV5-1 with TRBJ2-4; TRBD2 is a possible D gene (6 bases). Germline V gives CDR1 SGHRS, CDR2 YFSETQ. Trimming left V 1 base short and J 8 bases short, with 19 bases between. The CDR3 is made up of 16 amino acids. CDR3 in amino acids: CASSLYWDSRQDIQYF. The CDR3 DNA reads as TGCGCCAGCAGCTTGTACTGGGACTCCAGACAAGACATTCAGTACTTC.

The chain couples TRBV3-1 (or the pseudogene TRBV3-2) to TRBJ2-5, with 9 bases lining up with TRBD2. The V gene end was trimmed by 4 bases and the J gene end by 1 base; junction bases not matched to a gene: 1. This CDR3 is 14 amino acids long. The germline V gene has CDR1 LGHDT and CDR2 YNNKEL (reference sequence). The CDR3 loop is CASSRGGGQETQYF. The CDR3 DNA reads TGTGCCAGCAGCCGCGGGGGGGGCCAAGAGACCCAGTACTTC.

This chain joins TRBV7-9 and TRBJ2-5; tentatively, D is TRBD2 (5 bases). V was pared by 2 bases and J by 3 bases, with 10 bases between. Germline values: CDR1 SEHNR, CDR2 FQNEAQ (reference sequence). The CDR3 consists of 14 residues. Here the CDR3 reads CASSLLAAEETQYF. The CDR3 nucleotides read TGTGCCAGCAGCTTATTAGCAGCGGAAGAGACCCAGTACTTC.

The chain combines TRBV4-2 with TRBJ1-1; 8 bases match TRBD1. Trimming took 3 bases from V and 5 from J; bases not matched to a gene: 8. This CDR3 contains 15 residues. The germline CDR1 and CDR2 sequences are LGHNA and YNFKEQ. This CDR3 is CASSHLDRDLTEAFF. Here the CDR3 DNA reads TGTGCCAGCAGCCATTTGGACAGGGACCTTACTGAAGCTTTCTTT.

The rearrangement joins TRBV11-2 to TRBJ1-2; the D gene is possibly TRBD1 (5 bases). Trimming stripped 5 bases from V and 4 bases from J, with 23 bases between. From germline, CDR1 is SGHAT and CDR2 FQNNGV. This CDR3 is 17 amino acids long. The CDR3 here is CASSPTFGQGSPYGYTF. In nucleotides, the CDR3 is TGTGCCAGCAGCCCGACGTTTGGGCAGGGTAGTCCCTATGGCTACACCTTC.

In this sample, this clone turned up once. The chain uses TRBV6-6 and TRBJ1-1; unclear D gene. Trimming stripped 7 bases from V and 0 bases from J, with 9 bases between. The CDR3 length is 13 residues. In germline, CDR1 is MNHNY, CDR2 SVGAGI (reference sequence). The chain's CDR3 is CASIYSLNTEAFF. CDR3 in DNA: TGTGCCAGCATCTACAGCTTGAACACTGAAGCTTTCTTT.

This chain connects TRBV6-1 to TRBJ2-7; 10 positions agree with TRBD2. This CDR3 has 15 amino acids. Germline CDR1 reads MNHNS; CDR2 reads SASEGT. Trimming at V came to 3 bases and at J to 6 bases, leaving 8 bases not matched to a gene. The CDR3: CASSDTGLAGVEQYF. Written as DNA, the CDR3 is TGTGCCAGCAGTGACACGGGGCTAGCGGGAGTCGAGCAGTACTTC.

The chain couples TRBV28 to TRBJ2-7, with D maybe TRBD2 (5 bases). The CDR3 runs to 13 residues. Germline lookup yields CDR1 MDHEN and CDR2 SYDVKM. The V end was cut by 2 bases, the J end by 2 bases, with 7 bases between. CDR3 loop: CASSLGGPYEQYF. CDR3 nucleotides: TGTGCCAGCAGTTTAGGAGGACCCTACGAGCAGTACTTC. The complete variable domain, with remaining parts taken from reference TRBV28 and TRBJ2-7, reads DVKVTQSSRYLVKRTGEKVFLECVQDMDHENMFWYRQDPGLGLRLIYFSYDVKMKEKGDIPEGYSVSREKKERFSLILESASTNQTSMYLCASSLGGPYEQYFGPGTRLTVT.

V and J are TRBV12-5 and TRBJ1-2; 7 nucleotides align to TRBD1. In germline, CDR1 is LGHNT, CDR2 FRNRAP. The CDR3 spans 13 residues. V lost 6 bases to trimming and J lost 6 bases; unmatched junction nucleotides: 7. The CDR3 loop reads CASGPDRENGYTF. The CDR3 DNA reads TGTGCTAGTGGACCTGACAGGGAGAATGGCTACACCTTC.

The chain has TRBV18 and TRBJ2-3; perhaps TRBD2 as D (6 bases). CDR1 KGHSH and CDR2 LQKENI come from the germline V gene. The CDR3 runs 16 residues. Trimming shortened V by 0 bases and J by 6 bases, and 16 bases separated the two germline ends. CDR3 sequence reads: CASSPPSTRPMDTQYF. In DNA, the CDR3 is TGTGCCAGCTCACCACCGTCGACTAGGCCCATGGATACGCAGTATTTT.

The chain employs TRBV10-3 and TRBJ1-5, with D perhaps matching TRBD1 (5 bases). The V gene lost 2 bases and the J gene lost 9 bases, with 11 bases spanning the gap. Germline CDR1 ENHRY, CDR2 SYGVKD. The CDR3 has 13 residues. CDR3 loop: CAISELAGGPQHF. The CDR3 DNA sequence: TGTGCCATCAGTGAGCTCGCGGGGGGGCCCCAGCATTTT.

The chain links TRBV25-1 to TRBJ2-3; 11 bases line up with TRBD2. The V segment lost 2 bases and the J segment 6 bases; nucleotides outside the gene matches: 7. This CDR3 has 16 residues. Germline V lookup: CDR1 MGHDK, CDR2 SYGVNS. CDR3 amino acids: CASSETLAGVGDTQYF. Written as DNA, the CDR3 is TGTGCCAGCAGTGAAACACTAGCGGGGGTTGGGGATACGCAGTATTTT.

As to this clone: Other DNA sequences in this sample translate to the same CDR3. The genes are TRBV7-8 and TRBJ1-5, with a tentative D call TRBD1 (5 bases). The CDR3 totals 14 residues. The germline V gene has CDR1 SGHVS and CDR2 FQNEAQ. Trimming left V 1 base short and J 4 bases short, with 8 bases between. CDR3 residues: CASSLGRGNQPQHF. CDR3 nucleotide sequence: TGTGCCAGCAGCTTAGGTAGGGGAAATCAGCCCCAGCATTTT.

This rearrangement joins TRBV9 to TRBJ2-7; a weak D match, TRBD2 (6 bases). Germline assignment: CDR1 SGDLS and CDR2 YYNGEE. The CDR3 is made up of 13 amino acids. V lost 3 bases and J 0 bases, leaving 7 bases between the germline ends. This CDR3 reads CASSATSSYEQYF. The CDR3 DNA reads TGTGCCAGCAGCGCGACTAGCTCCTACGAGCAGTACTTC.

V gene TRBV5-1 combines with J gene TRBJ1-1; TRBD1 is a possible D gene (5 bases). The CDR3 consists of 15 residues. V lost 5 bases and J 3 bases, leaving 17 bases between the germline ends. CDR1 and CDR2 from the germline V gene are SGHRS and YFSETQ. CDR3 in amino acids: CASSNHVGGYTEAFF. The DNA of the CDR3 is TGCGCCAGCAGTAACCACGTGGGGGGGTACACTGAAGCTTTCTTT.

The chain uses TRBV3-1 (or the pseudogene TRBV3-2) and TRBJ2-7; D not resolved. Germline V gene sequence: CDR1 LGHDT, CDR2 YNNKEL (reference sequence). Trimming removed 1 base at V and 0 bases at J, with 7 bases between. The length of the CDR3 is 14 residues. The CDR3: CASSQVYSSYEQYF. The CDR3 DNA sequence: TGTGCCAGCAGCCAAGTTTACAGCTCCTACGAGCAGTACTTC.

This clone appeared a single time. CDR3 loop: CASYKGGASGYTF. CDR3 bases: TGTGCCAGTTATAAAGGGGGCGCGTCGGGCTACACCTTC. V and J are TRBV19 and TRBJ1-2, with 7 bases identical to TRBD1. Trimming at V came to 8 bases and at J to 8 bases, leaving 11 bases not matched to a gene. Germline CDR1 reads LNHDA; CDR2 reads SQIVND (reference sequence). This CDR3 has 13 amino acids.

Here the CDR3 reads CASSRDSYEQYF. CDR3 bases: TGTGCCAGCAGTCGGGACTCCTACGAGCAGTACTTC. This chain links TRBV2 with TRBJ2-7, with D tentatively TRBD2 (5 bases). The CDR3 spans 12 residues. Germline values: CDR1 SNHLY, CDR2 FYNNEI. V was cut by 5 bases and J by 0 bases, with 5 bases left in between.

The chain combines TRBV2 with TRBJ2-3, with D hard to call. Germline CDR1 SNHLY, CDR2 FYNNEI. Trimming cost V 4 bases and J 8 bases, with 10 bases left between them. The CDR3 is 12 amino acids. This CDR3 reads CASSVLSPTQYF. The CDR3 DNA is TGTGCCAGCAGTGTACTTAGTCCTACGCAGTATTTT.

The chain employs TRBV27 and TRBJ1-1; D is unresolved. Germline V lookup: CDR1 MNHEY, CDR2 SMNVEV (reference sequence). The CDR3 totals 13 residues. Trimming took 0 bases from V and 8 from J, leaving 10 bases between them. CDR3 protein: CASSLSGVSEAFF. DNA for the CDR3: TGTGCCAGCAGTTTATCGGGAGTATCCGAAGCTTTCTTT.

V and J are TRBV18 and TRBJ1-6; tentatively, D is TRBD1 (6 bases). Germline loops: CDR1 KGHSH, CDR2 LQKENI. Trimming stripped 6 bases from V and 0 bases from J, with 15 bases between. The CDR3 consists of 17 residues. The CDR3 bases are TGTGCCAGCTCTCCTGGGACACCGAGCTCCTATAATTCACCCCTCCACTTT. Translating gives CASSPGTPSSYNSPLHF.

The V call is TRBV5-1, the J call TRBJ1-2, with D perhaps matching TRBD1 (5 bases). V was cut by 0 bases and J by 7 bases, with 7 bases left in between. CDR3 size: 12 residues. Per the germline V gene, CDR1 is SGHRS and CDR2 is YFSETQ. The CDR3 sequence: CASSLAGGGYTF. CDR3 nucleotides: TGCGCCAGCAGCTTGGCCGGGGGTGGCTACACCTTC. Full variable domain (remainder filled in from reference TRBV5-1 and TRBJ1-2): KAGVTQTPRYLIKTRGQQVTLSCSPISGHRSVSWYQQTPGQGLQFLFEYFSETQRNKGNFPGRFSGRQFSNSRSEMNVSTLELGDSALYLCASSLAGGGYTFGSGTRLTVV.

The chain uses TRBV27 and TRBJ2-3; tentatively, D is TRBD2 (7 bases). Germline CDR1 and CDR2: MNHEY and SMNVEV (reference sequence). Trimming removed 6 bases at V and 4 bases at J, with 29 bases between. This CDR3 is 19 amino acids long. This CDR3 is CASRAIAVGGRSGADTQYF. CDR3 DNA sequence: TGTGCCAGCAGAGCAATAGCGGTGGGGGGGCGGTCGGGCGCAGATACGCAGTATTTT.